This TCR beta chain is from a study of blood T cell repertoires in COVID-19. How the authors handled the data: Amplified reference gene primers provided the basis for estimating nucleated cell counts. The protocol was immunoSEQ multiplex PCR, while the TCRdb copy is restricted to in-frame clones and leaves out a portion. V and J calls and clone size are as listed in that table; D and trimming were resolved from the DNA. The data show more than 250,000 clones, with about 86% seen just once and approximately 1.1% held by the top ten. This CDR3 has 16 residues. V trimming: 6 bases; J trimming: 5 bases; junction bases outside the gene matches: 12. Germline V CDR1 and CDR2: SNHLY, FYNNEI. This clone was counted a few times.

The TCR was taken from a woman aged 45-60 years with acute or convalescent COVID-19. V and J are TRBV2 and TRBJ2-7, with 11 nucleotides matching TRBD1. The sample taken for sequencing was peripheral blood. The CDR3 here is CASRAPPDRGHDEQYF. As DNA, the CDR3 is TGTGCCAGCAGGGCCCCCCCGGACAGGGGGCACGACGAGCAGTACTTC.